What follows are 3 T cell receptor beta chains derived from one specimen sequenced in a study of CD8+ T cells in alopecia areata. RNA extraction and reverse transcription yielded cDNA as sequencing template. TCRdb keeps only in-frame clones here, not all; method: immunoSEQ multiplex PCR. The sample yields around 270,000 clones, roughly 60% seen once. Treatment described: oral pan-JAK inhibitor, 5-10 mg twice daily. The starting material was CD4+ T cells sorted from blood, obtained at week 24, from a patient treated with tofacitinib. These receptor sequences come from a human donor with alopecia areata.

The sample holds one count of this clone. The chain links TRBV5-6 to TRBJ2-1, with D unresolved. Trimming shortened V by 0 bases and J by 5 bases, and 12 bases separated the two germline ends. The germline CDR1 and CDR2 sequences are SGHDT and YYEEEE. This CDR3 region has 15 residues. For the CDR3, the DNA is TGTGCCAGCAGCTTGGTTCACGCGCCCCACAATGAGCAGTTCTTC. This translates into CASSLVHAPHNEQFF.

CDR3 sequence (DNA): TGTGCCAGCAGCTTAGCTCCGAGAGCACAGGAGCAGTACTTC. It specifies CASSLAPRAQEQYF. The chain carries TRBV7-2 and TRBJ2-7, with D uncertain. Trimming removed 0 bases at V and 7 bases at J, with 13 bases between. From germline, CDR1 is SGHTA and CDR2 FQGNSA. The CDR3 extends over 14 amino acids.

The V call is TRBV29-1, the J call TRBJ2-1; a possible D gene is TRBD1 (5 bases). Trimming left V 8 bases short and J 6 bases short, with 11 bases between. Germline-derived CDR1 and CDR2 are SQVTM and ANQGSEA. This CDR3 contains 11 residues. This chain's CDR3 is CSRQTGNEQFF. CDR3 bases: TGCAGCCGCCAAACAGGCAATGAGCAGTTCTTC.